The rows below give T cell receptor beta chains drawn from one sample of a study of T cells expressing NK-cell markers. With the 5' RACE reads reprocessed, TCRdb shows one record per CDR3 protein and no DNA. The sample has under 35,000 distinct CDR3 sequences. Material for sequencing was blood T cells: a sorted CD56 or NKG2C T cell subset, CD4+ or CD8+ T cells, or bulk PBMC T cells (not recorded which). These receptors all stem from a woman between 18 and 70 years old in good health. CDR3s include the opening cysteine and the closing phenylalanine or tryptophan. Each record gives: J gene, V gene, CDR3 protein.

TRBJ2-1 | TRBV5-1 | CASSLDTSGGNEQFF
TRBJ2-6 | TRBV29-1 | CSVEEANAGGPSGASGANVLTF
TRBJ2-2 | TRBV12-3/TRBV12-4 | CASSSPLGRTGELFF
TRBJ2-3 | TRBV6-4 | CASSDLSGGSTDTQYF
TRBJ2-7 | TRBV4-1 | CASSPPSGYEQYF
TRBJ2-1 | TRBV9 | CASSVELGLAGGPYNEQFF
TRBJ2-7 | TRBV28 | CASSLLALTYEQYF
TRBJ1-3 | TRBV5-1 | CASHPGGQRGNTIYF
TRBJ1-1 | TRBV5-1 | CASSTHDPARFEAFF
TRBJ2-1 | TRBV15 | CATSRDPGTGGYNEQFF
TRBJ2-1 | TRBV4-1 | CASSHDDRVRGLAGGSLNEQFF
TRBJ2-7 | TRBV30 | CAWSDPGQPYEQYF
TRBJ2-7 | TRBV5-1 | CASSLGWTGENEQYF
TRBJ1-3 | TRBV9 | CASSGTERNTIYF
TRBJ1-3 | TRBV18 | CASSPPVQNSGNTIYF
TRBJ1-4 | TRBV4-1 | CASSQGQGRFGEKLFF
TRBJ2-7 | TRBV12-3/TRBV12-4 | CASSPRDSGGSYEQYF
TRBJ1-1 | TRBV11-2 | CASSTYSGSYLDAEAFF
TRBJ2-5 | TRBV5-5 | CASSGGTGMETQYF
TRBJ2-3 | TRBV12-3/TRBV12-4 | CASSLAETGTDTQYF
TRBJ2-1 | TRBV27 | CASSLGGTPNEQFF
TRBJ2-3 | TRBV2 | CASSEVAGLAPSTDTQYF
TRBJ2-3 | TRBV7-6 | CASSPGGTTDTQYF
TRBJ2-5 | TRBV5-6 | CASSLDGGFAETQYF
TRBJ1-4 | TRBV12-3/TRBV12-4 | CASSLDRWEDNEKLFF
TRBJ2-2 | TRBV6-1 | CASKGQGPVGNTGELFF
TRBJ1-2 | TRBV29-1 | CSVVSVYGYTF
TRBJ2-1 | TRBV3-1 | CASSQEVGDNEQFF
TRBJ2-5 | TRBV7-9 | CASNSSLKEKRETQYF
TRBJ1-2 | TRBV27 | CASSLAQGLYGYTF
TRBJ2-1 | TRBV12-3/TRBV12-4 | CASSFLLAGAPQGLFF
TRBJ2-2 | TRBV4-1 | CASSTRSAGGPIGELFF
TRBJ2-2 | TRBV5-1 | CASSPDRAPGELFF
TRBJ1-5 | TRBV4-1 | CASSQVEQAGQPQHF
TRBJ1-2 | TRBV15 | CATSRDLGVDYGYTF
TRBJ2-3 | TRBV4-1 | CASSLEWGGTDTQYF
TRBJ2-3 | TRBV20-1 | CSARDPTSGQGALDTQYF
TRBJ2-1 | TRBV29-1 | CSVELAGVEQFF
TRBJ2-7 | TRBV7-6 | CASSFPGYEQYF
TRBJ2-5 | TRBV27 | CASSLFQGREETQYF
TRBJ2-1 | TRBV4-1 | CASSHQNNEQFF
TRBJ2-7 | TRBV19 | CARTPGWGYEQYF
TRBJ2-2 | TRBV27 | CASSPFGGLETGELFF